This entry lists 16 T cell receptor beta chains sequenced from one sample in a study of Graves' ophthalmopathy and Graves' hyperthyroidism. The sequenced template was RNA, covering the TCR beta CDR3 region. The workflow started with a first-round RT-PCR run with HTBI primers and then moved on to a second-round multiplex PCR. TCRdb re-called the multiplex PCR reads through MiXCR, storing one row per CDR3 protein. The sample lists under 350,000 distinct CDR3 sequences; roughly 17% were seen once. Material: peripheral blood. Receptor source: an adult man with Graves' ophthalmopathy.

This clonotype has at least ten counts. V gene TRBV11-1 combines with J gene TRBJ2-7; 8 positions agree with TRBD1. The germline V gene encodes CDR1 SGHAT and CDR2 FQDESV (reference sequence). Trimming took 0 bases from V and 0 from J; bases not matched to a gene: 16. The CDR3 covers 20 residues. CDR3: CASSLATGYRGDLTSYEQYF. CDR3 in DNA: TGTGCCAGCAGCTTAGCAACAGGTTACAGGGGGGACCTTACCTCCTACGAGCAGTACTTC.

This chain links TRBV6-1 with TRBJ1-4; D perhaps matches TRBD1 (6 bases). The CDR3 is made up of 15 amino acids. The V end lost 2 bases, the J end lost 7 bases, and 14 bases lay between the germline ends. Germline V gene lookup returns CDR1 MNHNS and CDR2 SASEGT. Here the CDR3 reads CASSERGGMSEKLFF. In nucleotides, the CDR3 is TGTGCCAGCAGTGAAAGGGGGGGGATGAGTGAAAAACTGTTTTTT.

V and J are TRBV29-1 and TRBJ2-5; possible D gene TRBD1, 5 bases. V was shortened by 4 bases and J by 5 bases, with 17 bases between the two germline ends. The CDR3 is made up of 14 amino acids. Per germline, CDR1 SQVTM and CDR2 ANQGSEA. CDR3 bases: TGCAGCGTTGCGAAGTCAGGGATATGGGAGACCCAGTACTTC. It yields the protein CSVAKSGIWETQYF.

This clonotype occurred many times. The chain has TRBV4-1 and TRBJ2-5; possible D gene TRBD2, 6 bases. Per germline, CDR1 MGHRA and CDR2 YSYEKL. This CDR3 is built from 14 residues. The germline V and J ends were trimmed by 0 bases and 4 bases, with 9 bases remaining between them. For the CDR3, the DNA is TGCGCCAGCAGCCAAGAAGGTAGCGGAGAGACCCAGTACTTC. As protein: CASSQEGSGETQYF.

This clonotype was detected ten times or more. The chain recombines TRBV29-1 with TRBJ1-1; possible D gene TRBD1, 6 bases. The CDR3 length is 12 residues. V was clipped by 6 bases and J by 7 bases, with 15 bases between them. The germline gives CDR1 SQVTM, CDR2 ANQGSEA. CDR3 amino acids: CSVLGGASEAFF. The DNA for the CDR3 is TGCAGCGTCCTGGGGGGGGCGAGTGAAGCTTTCTTT. Using reference TRBV29-1 and TRBJ1-1 for the parts outside the CDR3, the full variable domain is SAVISQKPSRDICQRGTSLTIQCQVDSQVTMMFWYRQQPGQSLTLIATANQGSEATYESGFVIDKFPISRPNLTFSTLTVSNMSPEDSSIYLCSVLGGASEAFFGQGTRLTVV.

This clonotype occurred many times. V is TRBV6-5 and J is TRBJ2-7, with D perhaps TRBD1 (6 bases). Between the trimmed V and J ends, which lost 5 bases and 4 bases, there was a span of 12 bases. Germline loops: CDR1 MNHEY, CDR2 SVGAGI. The CDR3 runs to 13 residues. In DNA, the CDR3 is TGTGCCAGCAGTCCTTGGGGGCGTTACGAGCAGTACTTC. Translating it yields CASSPWGRYEQYF.

Details on this clonotype: It may be a read error: a sequence one base away is much more abundant. The chain recombines TRBV27 with TRBJ1-5, with a tentative D call TRBD1 (5 bases). From germline, CDR1 is MNHEY and CDR2 SMNVEV (reference sequence). This CDR3 has 15 residues. V gave up 5 bases and J gave up 3 bases, with 14 bases separating them. CDR3 DNA: TGTGCCAGCAGTCCCGCGACCGGGGCCAATCAGCCCCAGCATTTT. It encodes CASSPATGANQPQHF.

This clonotype was recorded at least ten times. The V and J genes are TRBV6-7 and TRBJ2-7; D is uncertain. TRBV6-7 is placed among ORFs of uncertain function. The CDR3 is 16 residues long. The V end lost 0 bases, the J end lost 3 bases, and 15 bases lay between the germline ends. The CDR3 DNA sequence: TGTGCCAGCAGTTACTCTAAGAGGCGGAAGCGCTACGAGCAGTACTTC. Residues: CASSYSKRRKRYEQYF.

The chain is built from TRBV11-2 and TRBJ2-2; 10 bases are a match to TRBD2. CDR1 is SGHAT, CDR2 FQNNGV, per germline. The J segment lost 2 bases and the V segment lost 8 bases, leaving 5 bases of the junction unmatched. The CDR3 has 15 amino acids. This CDR3 is CASALAGENTGELFF. The CDR3 DNA sequence: TGTGCCAGCGCCCTAGCGGGAGAAAACACCGGGGAGCTGTTTTTT.

CDR3 region: CASGGREGSPLHF. Here the CDR3 DNA reads TGTGCCAGCGGGGGCAGGGAAGGATCACCCCTCCACTTT. The chain couples TRBV6-5 to TRBJ1-6; TRBD1 is a possible D gene (6 bases). Germline V gives CDR1 MNHEY, CDR2 SVGAGI. V shed 8 bases and J shed 10 bases, with 15 bases lying between them. This CDR3 comprises 13 residues.

This chain uses TRBV20-1 with TRBJ2-5, with TRBD2 matching 8 bases. This CDR3 contains 13 residues. Germline assignment: CDR1 DFQATT and CDR2 SNEGSKA (reference sequence). J gave up 7 bases and V 1 base, and 5 bases lay outside the gene matches. CDR3 DNA: TGCAGTGCTAGAGGGCTAGCGGGCGGGACCCAGTACTTC. Protein product: CSARGLAGGTQYF.

This clonotype appeared many times. The chain employs TRBV29-1 and TRBJ1-1; D is uncertain. This CDR3 spans 13 amino acids. Trimming took 0 bases from V and 8 from J, leaving 13 bases between them. Germline V gene lookup returns CDR1 SQVTM and CDR2 ANQGSEA. CDR3 nucleotides: TGCAGCGTTGAAGATCTACGGGGATTCGAAGCTTTCTTT. Translation gives CSVEDLRGFEAFF.

This clonotype was seen ten or more times. The J gene is TRBJ1-2, the V gene TRBV5-1; 10 bases align to TRBD1. Looked up from germline, CDR1 is SGHRS and CDR2 is YFSETQ. The CDR3 runs 15 residues. V shed 4 bases and J 4 bases; nucleotides not matched to a gene: 7. The CDR3 is CASSKGTGEGYGYTF. In DNA, the CDR3 is TGCGCCAGCAGCAAAGGGACAGGGGAGGGCTATGGCTACACCTTC.

In its sample, this clonotype was seen many times. The chain employs TRBV27 and TRBJ1-1, with unresolved D. CDR3 length: 13 residues. Trimming left V 4 bases short and J 4 bases short, with 10 bases between. Germline assignment: CDR1 MNHEY and CDR2 SMNVEV (reference sequence). Written as DNA, the CDR3 is TGTGCCAGCAGTTCCGGCAGGCTCACTGAAGCTTTCTTT. Residues: CASSSGRLTEAFF.

This chain joins TRBV12-3 or TRBV12-4 and TRBJ1-2, with TRBD1 matching 9 bases. J gave up 3 bases and V 4 bases, and 9 bases lay outside the gene matches. The CDR3 runs to 16 residues. This CDR3 is CASSSYDRGTDYGYTF. The CDR3, as DNA: TGTGCCAGCAGTTCCTACGACAGGGGGACAGACTATGGCTACACCTTC.

Many counts were recorded for this clonotype. The chain links TRBV12-3 or TRBV12-4 to TRBJ2-7, with a tentative D call TRBD2 (5 bases). This CDR3 comprises 19 residues. The V end was cut by 3 bases, the J end by 0 bases, with 24 bases between. The CDR3 DNA reads as TGTGCCAGCAGTTTTGGGGTAGCGCTCCTCATACCCAGCTCCTACGAGCAGTACTTC. Amino acids: CASSFGVALLIPSSYEQYF.